The 9 T cell receptor beta chains below all came from one sample that was sequenced in a study of technical replicates of blood from several donors. Method: immunoSEQ multiplex PCR; TCRdb's copy keeps in-frame clones and lacks some. Seen here are tens of thousands of clones, around 94% observed once, and the top ten hold roughly 0.25%. The source material was T cells isolated from PBMCs. The receptor source for this set is a human donor in good health.

V and J are TRBV15 and TRBJ2-3, with 8 bases that match TRBD2. Germline CDR1 is LNHNV and CDR2 is YYDKDF (reference sequence). V lost 0 bases, J lost 1 base, and 9 bases stayed unmatched. This CDR3 region has 18 residues. The CDR3 reads CATSRDRIAGRGTDTQYF. CDR3 nucleotides: TGTGCCACCAGCAGAGATCGAATAGCGGGGAGGGGCACAGATACGCAGTATTTT.

This rearrangement joins TRBV6-5 to TRBJ2-7, with 10 nucleotides matching TRBD2. Unmatched junction bases numbered 4, after V lost 0 bases and J lost 2 bases. The CDR3 has 16 residues. CDR1 is MNHEY, CDR2 SVGAGI, per germline. This CDR3 is CASSYSTLAGAYEQYF. In nucleotides, the CDR3 is TGTGCCAGCAGTTACTCGACTCTAGCGGGGGCCTACGAGCAGTACTTC.

The CDR3 region has the DNA TGCGCCAGCAGCCCCGAGAACAGGGTTAGAGGAGATTCACCCCTCCACTTT. It codes for CASSPENRVRGDSPLHF. The chain uses TRBV4-1 and TRBJ1-6, with a possible D match to TRBD1 (6 bases). In germline, CDR1 is MGHRA, CDR2 YSYEKL. This CDR3 contains 17 residues. V gave up 4 bases and J gave up 8 bases, with 21 bases separating them.

This clone was recorded only once. The chain employs TRBV19 and TRBJ2-1; D remains ambiguous. This CDR3 is 12 amino acids long. Trimming shortened V by 10 bases and J by 6 bases, and 13 bases separated the two germline ends. The germline CDR1 and CDR2 sequences are LNHDA and SQIVND (reference sequence). The CDR3 region has the DNA TGTGCCACCAAAGACAAGGTCAATGAGCAGTTCTTC. It encodes CATKDKVNEQFF.

This chain connects TRBV6-1 to TRBJ2-2, with 9 bases matching TRBD1. The CDR3 sequence is 21 residues long. Germline V gene lookup returns CDR1 MNHNS and CDR2 SASEGT. V was clipped by 2 bases and J by 0 bases; unmatched bases: 16. The CDR3 sequence: CASSEPQDLGQGPANTGELFF. In nucleotides, the CDR3 is TGTGCCAGCAGTGAACCCCAGGACCTAGGACAGGGGCCGGCGAACACCGGGGAGCTGTTTTTT.

The chain couples TRBV7-9 to TRBJ2-7; 7 nucleotides match TRBD2. The CDR3 loop spans 14 amino acids. Germline CDR1 SEHNR, CDR2 FQNEAQ (reference sequence). The trim removed 1 base at V and 2 bases at J, leaving 2 bases unmatched. CDR3 DNA: TGTGCCAGCAGCTTAGGGGGGGGTGCCTACGAGCAGTACTTC. Translation: CASSLGGGAYEQYF.

The gene calls are TRBV4-2 and TRBJ2-1; D gene uncertain. The V and J ends lost 4 bases and 4 bases respectively, with 8 bases between them. Germline CDR1 LGHNA, CDR2 YNFKEQ. This CDR3 has 13 amino acids. The CDR3 nucleotides are TGTGCCAGCAGCCCTACCCTTTACAATGAGCAGTTCTTC. It yields the protein CASSPTLYNEQFF.

This chain connects TRBV6-1 to TRBJ2-7; TRBD1 matches 7 bases. The junction had 5 bases not matched to a gene; V was cut back by 6 bases and J by 3 bases. The V gene's germline CDR1 is MNHNS and CDR2 SASEGT. The CDR3 is 13 residues long. The CDR3 region has the DNA TGTGCCAGCAGGGGGACAGAAAACTACGAGCAGTACTTC. It codes for CASRGTENYEQYF.

The chain combines TRBV19 with TRBJ1-1; the D gene is possibly TRBD1 (5 bases). Germline CDR1 and CDR2: LNHDA and SQIVND (reference sequence). The V and J ends lost 1 base and 0 bases respectively, with 6 bases between them. The CDR3 loop spans 14 amino acids. In DNA form, the CDR3 reads TGTGCCAGTAGTATAGGGGACTTGAACACTGAAGCTTTCTTT. Amino acids: CASSIGDLNTEAFF.